This TCR beta chain was sequenced during a study of siplizumab effects on memory and regulatory T cells. The ends were cut back, 1 base at V and 5 bases at J, with 12 bases in the middle. This CDR3 is 15 amino acids long. Per germline, CDR1 SGHDN and CDR2 FVKESK. Regarding the study as a whole: The study found naive T cells seemingly more diverse than memory cells and seemingly major alloresponse contributors. Versus around 25% in controls, the mappable alloreactive CD4+ clones averaged around 68% Treg-derived with siplizumab.

Turning to this clone: Its antigen is currently unknown.

Sequencing was performed with immunoSEQ multiplex PCR; in TCRdb, only in-frame clones are kept and a portion is missing. The sample gives 50,000 to 55,000 clones, over 90% of which show up once; roughly 18% is in the top ten. The chain couples TRBV14 to TRBJ2-1; TRBD1 is a possible D gene (5 bases). Sample: CD8+ T cells sorted from blood. The clonotype was recovered from a human donor in good health. CDR3 in DNA: TGTGCCAGCAGCCAAGCAGGGATTAGGGACAATGAGCAGTTCTTC. This codes for CASSQAGIRDNEQFF.